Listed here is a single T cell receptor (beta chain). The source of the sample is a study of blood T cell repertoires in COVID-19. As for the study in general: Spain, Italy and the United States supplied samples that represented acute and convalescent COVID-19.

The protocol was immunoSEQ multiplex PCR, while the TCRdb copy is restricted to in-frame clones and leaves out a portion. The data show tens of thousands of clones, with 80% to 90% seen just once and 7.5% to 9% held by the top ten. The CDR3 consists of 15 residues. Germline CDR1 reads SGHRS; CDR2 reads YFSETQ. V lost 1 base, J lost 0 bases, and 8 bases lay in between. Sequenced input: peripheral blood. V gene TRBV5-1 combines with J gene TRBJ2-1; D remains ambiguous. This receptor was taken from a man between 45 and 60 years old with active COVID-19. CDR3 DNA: TGCGCCAGCAGCTTGATGTCTAGCTCCTACAATGAGCAGTTCTTC. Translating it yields CASSLMSSSYNEQFF.